A single sample gave rise to the 18 T cell receptor beta chains below, sequenced in a study of blood T cell repertoires in COVID-19. Repertoires were generated with immunoSEQ multiplex PCR, while TCRdb's copy carries only in-frame clones and drops some. The repertoire holds 200,000 to 250,000 clones, with around 90% as singletons. The sequencing sample was made of peripheral blood. These TCRs come from a man aged 18 to 30 with active or convalescent COVID-19.

V and J are TRBV24-1 and TRBJ2-1, with 8 bases matching TRBD2. From germline, CDR1 is KGHDR and CDR2 SFDVKD. V was pared by 3 bases and J by 7 bases, with 10 bases of the junction left unmatched. This CDR3 has 16 amino acids. The CDR3 is CATSDTGGRSVNEQFF. The CDR3 DNA is TGTGCCACCAGTGATACGGGGGGGCGTTCGGTGAATGAGCAGTTCTTC.

The V call is TRBV5-6, the J call TRBJ2-7, with D perhaps matching TRBD2 (5 bases). Germline V gives CDR1 SGHDT, CDR2 YYEEEE. The V gene lost 0 bases and the J gene lost 4 bases, with 14 bases spanning the gap. The CDR3 contains 15 residues. The chain's CDR3 is CASSLAQEDRYEQYF. The CDR3 DNA is TGTGCCAGCAGCTTGGCGCAGGAGGACCGTTACGAGCAGTACTTC.

The chain couples TRBV19 to TRBJ1-1; D is perhaps TRBD1 (6 bases). Per the germline V gene, CDR1 is LNHDA and CDR2 is SQIVND (reference sequence). Trimming cost V 6 bases and J 1 base, with 12 bases left between them. This CDR3 is 14 amino acids long. The CDR3 loop reads CASSLWGQNTEAFF. Here the CDR3 DNA reads TGTGCCAGTAGCCTATGGGGACAGAACACTGAAGCTTTCTTT.

The chain recombines TRBV6-4 with TRBJ2-2, with a possible D match to TRBD2 (6 bases). The V end was cut by 3 bases, the J end by 4 bases, with 15 bases between. The germline V gene encodes CDR1 MRHNA and CDR2 SNTAGT. This CDR3 is 16 amino acids long. The CDR3 coding sequence is TGTGCCAGCAGTGATGGGGCGGGGAGTCCCACCGGGGAGCTGTTTTTT. Its translation is CASSDGAGSPTGELFF.

The CDR3 bases are TGTGCCATCAGTGAGTCGGCAGGGCCCAATTCACCCCTCCACTTT. It codes for CAISESAGPNSPLHF. This chain uses TRBV10-3 with TRBJ1-6, with D possibly being TRBD1 (5 bases). This CDR3 contains 15 residues. Germline assignment: CDR1 ENHRY and CDR2 SYGVKD. Trimming took off 0 bases at V and 7 bases at J, with 10 bases between the two ends.

The V gene is TRBV5-1, the J gene TRBJ1-2, with TRBD1 as a possible D gene (6 bases). Trimming stripped 2 bases from V and 4 bases from J, with 15 bases between. The CDR3 sequence is 15 residues long. Germline V gene sequence: CDR1 SGHRS, CDR2 YFSETQ. CDR3: CASSFGPRQVYGYTF. The CDR3 coding sequence is TGCGCCAGCAGCTTTGGGCCGAGACAGGTCTATGGCTACACCTTC.

Here the CDR3 DNA reads TGTGCTACCAGTATGAGGACAGGGGGCGACCAGGGGCCGGGATATGGCTACACCTTC. Residues: CATSMRTGGDQGPGYGYTF. The rearrangement joins TRBV7-7 to TRBJ1-2; 11 nucleotides match TRBD1. This CDR3 is built from 19 residues. Germline values: CDR1 SSHAT, CDR2 FNYEAQ (reference sequence).

This clone was observed a single time. The rearrangement joins TRBV27 to TRBJ2-7, with TRBD1 matching 7 bases. The CDR3 covers 15 residues. V lost 5 bases and J lost 4; bases outside the gene matches: 11. Looked up from germline, CDR1 is MNHEY and CDR2 is SMNVEV (reference sequence). The CDR3 sequence: CASSPHLGQNYEQYF. Here the CDR3 DNA reads TGTGCCAGCAGTCCCCACCTGGGACAGAATTACGAGCAGTACTTC.

The gene calls are TRBV3-1 (or the pseudogene TRBV3-2) and TRBJ1-2; 11 bases are a match to TRBD1. The V and J ends lost 6 bases and 2 bases, in that order; junction bases with no gene match: 8. This CDR3 has 16 amino acids. Germline lookup yields CDR1 LGHDT and CDR2 YNNKEL (reference sequence). CDR3 protein: CASRHRGTGGNYGYTF. The CDR3 DNA reads as TGTGCCAGCAGACACCGCGGGACAGGGGGAAACTATGGCTACACCTTC.

The chain recombines TRBV19 with TRBJ2-7; TRBD1 matches at 7 bases. Germline V gene data show CDR1 as LNHDA and CDR2 as SQIVND (reference sequence). After removal of 5 bases from V and 1 base from J, the junction contained 5 bases not matched to a gene. The length of the CDR3 is 14 residues. In DNA form, the CDR3 reads TGTGCCAGTAGTGTTACAGGGGAGTCCTACGAGCAGTACTTC. The encoded protein is CASSVTGESYEQYF. The complete variable domain, with remaining parts taken from reference TRBV19 and TRBJ2-7, reads DGGITQSPKYLFRKEGQNVTLSCEQNLNHDAMYWYRQDPGQGLRLIYYSQIVNDFQKGDIAEGYSVSREKKESFPLTVTSAQKNPTAFYLCASSVTGESYEQYFGPGTRLTVT.

The chain joins TRBV11-3 to TRBJ1-1; tentatively, D is TRBD1 (5 bases). V dropped 5 bases and J dropped 4 bases, with 11 bases sitting between them. In germline, CDR1 is SGHNT, CDR2 YENEEA. The CDR3 has 13 amino acids. This chain's CDR3 is CASSARVGTEAFF. CDR3 nucleotides: TGTGCCAGCAGCGCCAGGGTTGGCACTGAAGCTTTCTTT.

In regard to this clone: At one end, the junction sequence differs from germline, possibly due to a read error. The chain couples TRBV6-2 or TRBV6-3 to TRBJ2-1, with D unresolved. The germline gives CDR1 MNHEY, CDR2 SVGEGT. The CDR3 has 11 amino acids. The CDR3 sequence is CASSITSELFF. DNA of the CDR3: TGTGCCAGCAGTATCACCTCGGAGCTGTTCTTC.

J is TRBJ1-6 and V is TRBV6-4; TRBD1 agrees at 7 bases. The CDR3 has 19 residues. Losses at the gene ends were 0 bases for V and 0 bases for J; bases not matched to a gene: 8. CDR1 MRHNA and CDR2 SNTAGT come from the germline V gene. CDR3 protein: CASSDSKGQPSSYNSPLHF. In DNA, the CDR3 is TGTGCCAGCAGTGACTCGAAGGGACAGCCGAGCTCCTATAATTCACCCCTCCACTTT.

The rearrangement uses TRBV29-1 and TRBJ1-4; D possibly corresponds to TRBD1 (5 bases). V lost 3 bases and J lost 7, with 15 bases in between. Germline CDR1 and CDR2: SQVTM and ANQGSEA. The CDR3 runs 14 residues. CDR3 sequence reads: CSVDWLGGGEKLFF. Written as DNA, the CDR3 is TGCAGCGTTGATTGGTTGGGGGGTGGTGAAAAACTGTTTTTT.

The chain has TRBV19 and TRBJ2-7; D is perhaps TRBD2 (5 bases). Germline V gene data show CDR1 as LNHDA and CDR2 as SQIVND (reference sequence). This CDR3 is built from 11 residues. V lost 4 bases and J lost 4, with 5 bases in between. The CDR3 sequence: CASSTGYEQYF. The CDR3 nucleotides read TGTGCCAGTAGTACGGGGTACGAGCAGTACTTC.

This chain uses TRBV14 with TRBJ1-2; TRBD1 is a possible D gene (5 bases). Germline CDR1 and CDR2: SGHDN and FVKESK. V lost 4 bases and J lost 4, with 19 bases in between. This CDR3 contains 16 residues. The CDR3 DNA sequence: TGTGCCAGCAGCCCCAAATCCCAAGGGGTAAGCTATGGCTACACCTTC. This translates into CASSPKSQGVSYGYTF.

The gene calls are TRBV19 and TRBJ2-7; 12 bases are a match to TRBD2. CDR1 is LNHDA, CDR2 SQIVND, per germline (reference sequence). The V and J ends lost 5 bases and 5 bases, in that order; junction bases with no gene match: 7. This CDR3 contains 15 residues. The CDR3 spells CASSLRTSGNHEQYF. Written as DNA, the CDR3 is TGTGCCAGTAGTCTCCGGACTAGCGGGAACCACGAGCAGTACTTC.

The chain is built from TRBV30 and TRBJ2-5, with 8 bases that match TRBD1. Germline V lookup: CDR1 GTSNPN, CDR2 SVGIG (reference sequence). This CDR3 is 14 amino acids long. V shed 4 bases, J shed 1 base, and the junction held 5 bases outside the gene matches. For the CDR3, the DNA is TGTGCCTGGACCCGGACAGGGTCCCAAGAGACCCAGTACTTC. Translation gives CAWTRTGSQETQYF.